The next 20 T cell receptor beta chains were all read from a single sample in a study of T cell repertoires in cytomegalovirus infection (dated by TCRdb to about 2019). The treatment or condition label, as the study defines it: in vitro stimulation with specific CMV peptide epitopes to enrich CMV-specific T cells. Sequencing instrument: Illumina HiSeq 1500. Starting from the raw public reads, TCRdb applied fastp trimming at Q25, assembled clones with MiXCR and retained in-frame beta chains. Rows merge per CDR3 protein into single entries with the most common DNA and genes. The sample has hundreds of thousands of distinct CDR3 sequences on record, about 33% of them singletons. The ten largest clones represent 15% to 20% of the sample. No antigens are known for them. Sample: cultured PBMCs, taken from culture after CMV antigen stimulation. Receptor source: a human donor in good health (CMV status not recorded). Some clones in this sample may be carry-over from other donors' samples.

The J gene is TRBJ1-1, the V gene TRBV28; D uncertain. V was cut by 1 base and J by 3 bases, with 12 bases left in between. This CDR3 comprises 15 residues. Germline CDR1 is MDHEN and CDR2 is SYDVKM. The CDR3 nucleotides read TGTGCCAGCAGTTTATCCCCCGAAGGGCACACTGAAGCTTTCTTT. Amino acids: CASSLSPEGHTEAFF.

The chain joins TRBV7-2 to TRBJ2-5; the D gene is possibly TRBD2 (7 bases). Germline assignment: CDR1 SGHTA and CDR2 FQGNSA. The CDR3 spans 15 residues. V shed 5 bases and J shed 7 bases, with 20 bases lying between them. The CDR3 sequence is CASSPWGGGPGTQYF. The CDR3 DNA sequence: TGTGCCAGCAGCCCTTGGGGGGGGGGCCCGGGGACCCAGTACTTC.

This clonotype was counted only a few times. The chain links TRBV6-1 to TRBJ2-5, with a tentative D call TRBD1 (7 bases). CDR1 and CDR2 from the germline V gene are MNHNS and SASEGT. Trimming stripped 5 bases from V and 3 bases from J, with 16 bases between. The CDR3 has 15 residues. The CDR3 sequence is CASSPQGTQKETQYF. In nucleotides, the CDR3 is TGTGCCAGCAGTCCACAGGGGACTCAAAAAGAGACCCAGTACTTC.

This chain connects TRBV28 to TRBJ2-5; D is perhaps TRBD1 (5 bases). Germline CDR1 and CDR2: MDHEN and SYDVKM. This CDR3 has 15 residues. V was clipped by 2 bases and J by 3 bases, with 13 bases between them. The CDR3 loop reads CASSLEQAGEETQYF. The CDR3 bases are TGTGCCAGCAGTTTAGAACAGGCAGGAGAAGAGACCCAGTACTTC.

The V gene is TRBV12-3 or TRBV12-4, the J gene TRBJ1-5; D remains ambiguous. The V end lost 5 bases, the J end lost 3 bases, and 8 bases lay between the germline ends. The CDR3 is 13 residues long. The CDR3 here is CASSPQVNQPQHF. CDR3 DNA: TGTGCCAGCAGTCCGCAGGTCAATCAGCCCCAGCATTTT.

The rearrangement uses TRBV7-9 and TRBJ2-7; D is possibly TRBD1 (6 bases). The CDR3 has 17 residues. The V gene's germline CDR1 is SEHNR and CDR2 FQNEAQ (reference sequence). Trimming shortened V by 4 bases and J by 2 bases, and 21 bases separated the two germline ends. The CDR3 protein is CASSSSEGQPPPYEQYF. The CDR3 DNA sequence: TGTGCCAGCAGCTCCTCAGAAGGACAGCCTCCACCCTACGAGCAGTACTTC.

This clonotype was found many times. The chain recombines TRBV7-2 with TRBJ1-5; D ambiguous. Per germline, CDR1 SGHTA and CDR2 FQGNSA. The CDR3 length is 15 residues. Between the trimmed V and J ends, which lost 2 bases and 6 bases, there was a span of 14 bases. The chain's CDR3 is CASSLNRGLGQPQHF. CDR3 DNA: TGTGCCAGCAGCTTAAATCGCGGGTTAGGTCAGCCCCAGCATTTT.

This clonotype turned up a few times. The chain employs TRBV6-5 and TRBJ1-1; D is unclear. The CDR3 extends over 15 amino acids. Per the germline V gene, CDR1 is MNHEY and CDR2 is SVGAGI. V lost 2 bases to trimming and J lost 4 bases, with 14 bases between them. As DNA, the CDR3 is TGTGCCAGCAGTTACGGGAGCTACAGCCCCACTGAAGCTTTCTTT. Its protein product is CASSYGSYSPTEAFF.

The rearrangement uses TRBV5-6 and TRBJ2-7, with unresolved D. This CDR3 is built from 15 residues. Per germline, CDR1 SGHDT and CDR2 YYEEEE. Trimming took off 4 bases at V and 7 bases at J, with 21 bases between the two ends. The CDR3 bases are TGTGCCAGCAGCCAAGGCCCAGCAGGTGCTTTGGAGCAGTACTTC. The encoded protein is CASSQGPAGALEQYF.

This chain uses TRBV30 with TRBJ1-2; 9 bases map to TRBD1. After removal of 4 bases from V and 0 bases from J, the junction contained 6 bases not matched to a gene. Germline V lookup: CDR1 GTSNPN, CDR2 SVGIG (reference sequence). The CDR3 extends over 15 amino acids. The CDR3 here is CAWNLGQGTNYGYTF. CDR3 in DNA: TGTGCCTGGAATCTCGGACAGGGGACTAACTATGGCTACACCTTC. Drawing the rest from reference TRBV30 and TRBJ1-2, the complete variable domain is SQTIHQWPATLVQPVGSPLSLECTVEGTSNPNLYWYRQAAGRGLQLLFYSVGIGQISSEVPQNLSASRPQDRQFILSSKKLLLSDSGFYLCAWNLGQGTNYGYTFGSGTRLTVV.

This clonotype was observed many times. This sequence joins TRBV7-8 and TRBJ1-6; D is perhaps TRBD1 (5 bases). V lost 3 bases, J lost 5 bases, and 8 bases lay in between. CDR3 length: 14 residues. Germline values: CDR1 SGHVS, CDR2 FQNEAQ. The CDR3 region is CASSFRVHNSPLHF. CDR3 bases: TGTGCCAGCAGCTTCAGGGTACATAATTCACCCCTCCACTTT.

V is TRBV2 and J is TRBJ2-3, with D unclear. The CDR3 runs to 14 residues. Trimming stripped 4 bases from V and 1 base from J, with 9 bases between. Germline lookup yields CDR1 SNHLY and CDR2 FYNNEI. In nucleotides, the CDR3 is TGTGCCAGCAGTGGCCAGCGAGGCACAGATACGCAGTATTTT. Residues: CASSGQRGTDTQYF.

This clonotype was found many times. This chain uses TRBV7-2 with TRBJ1-5, with D unresolved. Trimming took off 1 base at V and 3 bases at J, with 4 bases between the two ends. The CDR3 is 13 residues long. From germline, CDR1 is SGHTA and CDR2 FQGNSA. CDR3 sequence reads: CASSLEYNQPQHF. The DNA of the CDR3 is TGTGCCAGCAGCTTAGAGTACAATCAGCCCCAGCATTTT.

Comment on this clonotype: This CDR3 is missing its conserved last phenylalanine or tryptophan, likely due to a read error. This chain joins TRBV7-2 and TRBJ2-3; tentatively, D is TRBD1 or TRBD2 (5 bases each). Deletions cut 0 bases from V and 4 bases from J, with 14 bases between. There are 16 residues in the CDR3. Germline V gene sequence: CDR1 SGHTA, CDR2 FQGNSA. In DNA, the CDR3 is TGTGCCAGCAGCTTAGCGGGGGTTAGGCCAGCAGATACGCAGTATCTT. This gives the protein CASSLAGVRPADTQYL.

This clonotype was found a few times. The chain links TRBV6-5 to TRBJ2-1, with 11 nucleotides matching TRBD2. V was pared by 3 bases and J by 7 bases, with 2 bases of the junction left unmatched. The CDR3 loop spans 14 amino acids. Germline CDR1 reads MNHEY; CDR2 reads SVGAGI. The CDR3 DNA reads as TGTGCCAGCAGTTATCGGACTAGCGGGAATGAGCAGTTCTTC. Protein sequence: CASSYRTSGNEQFF.

The chain employs TRBV28 and TRBJ2-1, with a tentative D call TRBD2 (6 bases). V was trimmed by 6 bases and J by 5 bases, leaving 11 bases between them. Germline CDR1 is MDHEN and CDR2 is SYDVKM. The CDR3 spans 13 residues. The CDR3 nucleotides are TGTGCCAGCAGCTATAGACTAGACAATGAGCAGTTCTTC. Its translation is CASSYRLDNEQFF.

In this sample, this clonotype turned up a few times. The CDR3 reads CASSSRGRKDEQFF. Here the CDR3 DNA reads TGTGCCAGCAGTTCCCGGGGGCGGAAGGATGAGCAGTTCTTC. The genes are TRBV28 and TRBJ2-1, with D perhaps assigned TRBD1 or TRBD2 (6 bases each). Germline V lookup: CDR1 MDHEN, CDR2 SYDVKM. This CDR3 is built from 14 residues. V dropped 4 bases and J dropped 8 bases, with 15 bases sitting between them.

This clonotype was seen a few times. The chain combines TRBV4-2 with TRBJ2-3, with D maybe TRBD2 (7 bases). V was trimmed by 5 bases and J by 3 bases, leaving 21 bases between them. Germline loops: CDR1 LGHNA, CDR2 YNFKEQ. CDR3 size: 17 residues. CDR3 amino acids: CASSLDPAGAVTDTQYF. The CDR3 nucleotides read TGTGCCAGCAGCTTAGACCCCGCGGGGGCGGTAACAGATACGCAGTATTTT.

V gene TRBV20-1 combines with J gene TRBJ2-5; D unresolved. There are 15 residues in the CDR3. V was clipped by 0 bases and J by 1 base, with 12 bases between them. Looked up from germline, CDR1 is DFQATT and CDR2 is SNEGSKA (reference sequence). Here the CDR3 reads CSARDLVTSQETQYF. The CDR3, as DNA: TGCAGTGCTAGAGATCTAGTGACTTCCCAAGAGACCCAGTACTTC.

The rearrangement links TRBV20-1 to TRBJ2-5; no firm D call. CDR1 is DFQATT and CDR2 is SNEGSKA in the germline V gene (reference sequence). V dropped 3 bases and J dropped 7 bases, with 24 bases sitting between them. The CDR3 spans 16 residues. The DNA for the CDR3 is TGCAGTGCTAGTGTTCCAGGACCCACCGCCTTTCGGACCCAGTACTTC. It encodes CSASVPGPTAFRTQYF.